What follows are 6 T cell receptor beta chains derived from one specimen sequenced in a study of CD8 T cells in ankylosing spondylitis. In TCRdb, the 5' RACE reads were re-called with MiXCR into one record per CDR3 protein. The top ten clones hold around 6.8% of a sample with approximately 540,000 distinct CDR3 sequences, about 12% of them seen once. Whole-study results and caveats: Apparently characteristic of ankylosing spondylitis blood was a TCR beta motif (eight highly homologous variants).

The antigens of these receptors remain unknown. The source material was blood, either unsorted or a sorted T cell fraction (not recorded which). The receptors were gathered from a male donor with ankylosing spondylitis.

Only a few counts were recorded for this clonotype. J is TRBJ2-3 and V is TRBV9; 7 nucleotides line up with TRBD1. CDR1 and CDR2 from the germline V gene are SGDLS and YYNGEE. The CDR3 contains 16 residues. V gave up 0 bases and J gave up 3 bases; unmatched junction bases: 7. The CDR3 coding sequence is TGTGCCAGCAGCGTAGGGGACAGTTACTATACAGATACGCAGTATTTT. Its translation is CASSVGDSYYTDTQYF.

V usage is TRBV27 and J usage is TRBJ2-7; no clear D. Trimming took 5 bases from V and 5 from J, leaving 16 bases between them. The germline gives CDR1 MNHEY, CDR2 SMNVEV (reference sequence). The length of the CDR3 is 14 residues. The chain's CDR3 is CASSPHPLGHEQYV. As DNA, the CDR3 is TGTGCCAGCAGTCCCCACCCGCTTGGCCACGAGCAGTACGTC.

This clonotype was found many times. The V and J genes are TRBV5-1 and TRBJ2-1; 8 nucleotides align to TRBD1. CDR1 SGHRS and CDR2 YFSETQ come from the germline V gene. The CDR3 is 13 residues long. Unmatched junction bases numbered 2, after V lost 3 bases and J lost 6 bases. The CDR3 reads CASSYTGGNEQFF. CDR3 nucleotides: TGCGCCAGCAGCTACACAGGGGGCAATGAGCAGTTCTTC.

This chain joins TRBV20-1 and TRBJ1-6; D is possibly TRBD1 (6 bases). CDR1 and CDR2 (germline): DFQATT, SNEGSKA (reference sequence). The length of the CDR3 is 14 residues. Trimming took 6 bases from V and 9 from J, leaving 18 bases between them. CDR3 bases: TGCAGTGCCCCAGGGGCGGGAGATTTTTCACCCCTCCACTTT. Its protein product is CSAPGAGDFSPLHF.

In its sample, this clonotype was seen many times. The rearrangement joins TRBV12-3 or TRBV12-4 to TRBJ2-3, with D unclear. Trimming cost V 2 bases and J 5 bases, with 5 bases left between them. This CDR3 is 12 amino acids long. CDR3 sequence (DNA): TGTGCCAGCAGTTTATTCGGAGATACGCAGTATTTT. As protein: CASSLFGDTQYF.

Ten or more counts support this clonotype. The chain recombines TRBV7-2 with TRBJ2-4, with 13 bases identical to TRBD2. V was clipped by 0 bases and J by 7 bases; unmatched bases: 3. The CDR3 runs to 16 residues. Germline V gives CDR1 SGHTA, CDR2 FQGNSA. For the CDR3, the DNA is TGTGCCAGCAGCTTAGCGGGACTAGCGGGACATAACATTCAGTACTTC. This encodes CASSLAGLAGHNIQYF.